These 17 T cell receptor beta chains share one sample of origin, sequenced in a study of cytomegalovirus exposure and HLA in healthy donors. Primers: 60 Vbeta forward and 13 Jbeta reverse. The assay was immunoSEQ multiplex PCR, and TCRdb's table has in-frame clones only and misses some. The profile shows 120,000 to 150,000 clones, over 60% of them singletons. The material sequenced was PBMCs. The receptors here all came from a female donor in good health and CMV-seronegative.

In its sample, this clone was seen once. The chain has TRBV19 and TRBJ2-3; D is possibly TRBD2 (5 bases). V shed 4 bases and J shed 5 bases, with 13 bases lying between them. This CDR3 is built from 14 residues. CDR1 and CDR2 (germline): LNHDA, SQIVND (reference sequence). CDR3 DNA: TGTGCCAGTAGTAAGCCGGGCCGGGAAGATACGCAGTATTTT. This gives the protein CASSKPGREDTQYF.

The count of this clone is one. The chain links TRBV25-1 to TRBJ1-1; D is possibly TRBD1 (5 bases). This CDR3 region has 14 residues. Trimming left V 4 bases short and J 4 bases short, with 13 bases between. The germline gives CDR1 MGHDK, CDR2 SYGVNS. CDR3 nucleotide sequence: TGTGCCAGCAGTGTCCCCTCGGGGGGCACTGAAGCTTTCTTT. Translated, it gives CASSVPSGGTEAFF.

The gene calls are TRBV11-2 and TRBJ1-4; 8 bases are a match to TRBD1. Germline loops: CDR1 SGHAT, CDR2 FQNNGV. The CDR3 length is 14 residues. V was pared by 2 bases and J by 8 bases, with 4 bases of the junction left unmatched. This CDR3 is CASSLTGGGEKLFF. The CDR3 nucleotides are TGTGCCAGCAGCTTAACAGGGGGTGGGGAAAAACTGTTTTTT.

The CDR3 nucleotides read TGTGCCAGCAGCAGACAGGGACCCTACAATGAGCAGTTCTTC. It is translated as CASSRQGPYNEQFF. The V gene is TRBV6-1, the J gene TRBJ2-1, with 7 bases fitting TRBD1. The ends lost 6 bases at V and 2 bases at J; junction bases unmatched: 4. CDR3 length: 14 amino acids. Germline loops: CDR1 MNHNS, CDR2 SASEGT.

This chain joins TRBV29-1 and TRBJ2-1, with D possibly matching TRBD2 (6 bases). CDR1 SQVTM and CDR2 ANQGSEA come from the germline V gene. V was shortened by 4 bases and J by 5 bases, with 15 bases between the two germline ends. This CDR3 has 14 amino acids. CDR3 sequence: CSVVGGAGDNEQFF. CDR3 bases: TGCAGCGTTGTCGGCGGGGCAGGCGACAATGAGCAGTTCTTC.

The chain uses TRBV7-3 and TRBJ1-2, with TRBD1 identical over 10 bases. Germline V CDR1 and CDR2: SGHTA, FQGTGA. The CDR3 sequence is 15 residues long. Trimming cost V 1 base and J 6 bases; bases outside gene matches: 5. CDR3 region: CASSLRGTGEDGYTF. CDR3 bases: TGTGCCAGCAGCTTAAGAGGGACAGGGGAAGATGGCTACACCTTC.

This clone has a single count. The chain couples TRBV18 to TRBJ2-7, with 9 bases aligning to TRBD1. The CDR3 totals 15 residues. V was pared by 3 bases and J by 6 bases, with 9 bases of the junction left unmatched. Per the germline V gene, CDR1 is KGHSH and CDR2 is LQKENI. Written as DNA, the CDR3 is TGTGCCAGCTCACCCCCGACAGGGGGGACGAGCGAGCAGTACTTC. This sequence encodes CASSPPTGGTSEQYF.

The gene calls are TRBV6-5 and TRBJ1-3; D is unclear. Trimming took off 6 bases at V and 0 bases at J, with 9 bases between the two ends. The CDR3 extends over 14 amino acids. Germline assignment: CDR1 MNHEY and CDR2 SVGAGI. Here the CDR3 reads CASREADSGNTIYF. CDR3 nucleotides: TGTGCCAGCAGGGAGGCAGACTCTGGAAACACCATATATTTT.

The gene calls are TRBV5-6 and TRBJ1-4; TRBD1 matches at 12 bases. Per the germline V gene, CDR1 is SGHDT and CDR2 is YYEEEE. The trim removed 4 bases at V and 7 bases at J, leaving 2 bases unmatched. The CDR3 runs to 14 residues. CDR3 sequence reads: CASSPGQGAEKLFF. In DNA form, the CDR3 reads TGTGCCAGCAGCCCGGGACAGGGGGCTGAAAAACTGTTTTTT.

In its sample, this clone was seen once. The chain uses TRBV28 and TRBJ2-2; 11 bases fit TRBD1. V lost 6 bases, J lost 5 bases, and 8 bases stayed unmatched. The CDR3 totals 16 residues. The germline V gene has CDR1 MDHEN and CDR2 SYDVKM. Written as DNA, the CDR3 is TGTGCCAGCAGGACAACCGGGACAGGGGGGACCGGGGAGCTGTTTTTT. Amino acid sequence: CASRTTGTGGTGELFF. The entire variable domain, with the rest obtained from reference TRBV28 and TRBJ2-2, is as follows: DVKVTQSSRYLVKRTGEKVFLECVQDMDHENMFWYRQDPGLGLRLIYFSYDVKMKEKGDIPEGYSVSREKKERFSLILESASTNQTSMYLCASRTTGTGGTGELFFGEGSRLTVL.

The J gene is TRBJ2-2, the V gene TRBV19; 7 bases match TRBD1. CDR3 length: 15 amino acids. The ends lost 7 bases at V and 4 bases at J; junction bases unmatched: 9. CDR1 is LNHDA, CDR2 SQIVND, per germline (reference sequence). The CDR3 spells CASTPVGGGTGELFF. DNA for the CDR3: TGTGCCAGTACCCCGGTAGGGGGCGGCACCGGGGAGCTGTTTTTT.

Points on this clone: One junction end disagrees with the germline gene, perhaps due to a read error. CDR3 in amino acids: CASSLVGVLGETQHF. Here the CDR3 DNA reads TGTGCCAGCAGCTTAGTCGGGGTCCTTGGGGAGACCCAGCACTTC. The rearrangement links TRBV7-8 to TRBJ2-5; a possible D gene is TRBD2 (5 bases). The CDR3 consists of 15 residues. Looked up from germline, CDR1 is SGHVS and CDR2 is FQNEAQ. Supplemented by reference TRBV7-8 and TRBJ2-5, the full variable domain reads GAGVSQSPRYKVAKRGQDVALRCDPISGHVSLFWYQQALGQGPEFLTYFQNEAQLDKSGLPSDRFFAERPEGSVSTLKIQRTQQEDSAVYLCASSLVGVLGETQHFGPGTRLLVL.

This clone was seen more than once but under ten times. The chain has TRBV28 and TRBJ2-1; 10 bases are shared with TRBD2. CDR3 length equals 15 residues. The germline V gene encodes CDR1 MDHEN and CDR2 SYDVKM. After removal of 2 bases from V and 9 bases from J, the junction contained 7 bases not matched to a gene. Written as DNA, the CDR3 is TGTGCCAGCAGTTTACGTCTAGCGGGAGCGAGTGAGCAGTTCTTC. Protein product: CASSLRLAGASEQFF.

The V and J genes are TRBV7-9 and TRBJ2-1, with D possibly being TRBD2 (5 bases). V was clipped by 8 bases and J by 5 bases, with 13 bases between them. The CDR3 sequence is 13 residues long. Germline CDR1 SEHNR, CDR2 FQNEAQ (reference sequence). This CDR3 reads CASGQLENNEQFF. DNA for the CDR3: TGTGCCAGCGGCCAACTAGAAAACAATGAGCAGTTCTTC. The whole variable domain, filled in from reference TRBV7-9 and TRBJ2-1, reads DTGVSQNPRHKITKRGQNVTFRCDPISEHNRLYWYRQTLGQGPEFLTYFQNEAQLEKSRLLSDRFSAERPKGSFSTLEIQRTEQGDSAMYLCASGQLENNEQFFGPGTRLTVL.

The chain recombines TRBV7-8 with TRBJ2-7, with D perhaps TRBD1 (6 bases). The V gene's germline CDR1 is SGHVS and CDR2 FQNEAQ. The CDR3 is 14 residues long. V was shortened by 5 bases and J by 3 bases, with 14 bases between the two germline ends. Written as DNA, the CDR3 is TGTGCCAGCAGCCGACAGAGGACAGTCTACGAGCAGTACTTC. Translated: CASSRQRTVYEQYF.

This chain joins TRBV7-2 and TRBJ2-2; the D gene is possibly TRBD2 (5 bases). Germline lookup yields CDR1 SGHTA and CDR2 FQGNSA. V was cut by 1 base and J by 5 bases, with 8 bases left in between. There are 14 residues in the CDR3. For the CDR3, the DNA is TGTGCCAGCAGCTTAGTCCGGGGTACCGGGGAGCTGTTTTTT. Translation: CASSLVRGTGELFF.

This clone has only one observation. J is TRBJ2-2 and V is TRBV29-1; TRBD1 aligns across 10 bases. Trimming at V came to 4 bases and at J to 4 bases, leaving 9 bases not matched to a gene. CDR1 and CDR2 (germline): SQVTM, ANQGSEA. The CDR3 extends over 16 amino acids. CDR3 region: CSVVDRGRPGTGELFF. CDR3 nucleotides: TGCAGCGTTGTTGACAGGGGGCGCCCGGGCACCGGGGAGCTGTTTTTT.